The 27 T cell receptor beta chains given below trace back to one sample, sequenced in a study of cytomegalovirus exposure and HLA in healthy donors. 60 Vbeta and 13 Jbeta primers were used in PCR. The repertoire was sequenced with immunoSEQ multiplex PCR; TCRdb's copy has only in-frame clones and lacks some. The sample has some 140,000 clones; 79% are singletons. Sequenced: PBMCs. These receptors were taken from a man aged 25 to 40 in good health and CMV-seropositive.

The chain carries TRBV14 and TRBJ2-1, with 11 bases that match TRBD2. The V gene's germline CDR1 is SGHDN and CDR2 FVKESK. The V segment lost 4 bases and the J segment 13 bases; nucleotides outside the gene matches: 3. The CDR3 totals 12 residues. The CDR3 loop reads CASSLTSGAQFF. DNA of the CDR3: TGTGCCAGCAGCCTGACTAGCGGGGCTCAGTTCTTC. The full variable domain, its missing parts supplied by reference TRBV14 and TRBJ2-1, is EAGVTQFPSHSVIEKGQTVTLRCDPISGHDNLYWYRRVMGKEIKFLLHFVKESKQDESGMPNNRFLAERTGGTYSTLKVQPAELEDSGVYFCASSLTSGAQFFGPGTRLTVL.

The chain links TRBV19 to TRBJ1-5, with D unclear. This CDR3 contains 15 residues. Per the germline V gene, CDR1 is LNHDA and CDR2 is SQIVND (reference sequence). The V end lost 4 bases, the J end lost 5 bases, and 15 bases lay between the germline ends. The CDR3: CASSTGVTIDQPQHF. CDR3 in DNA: TGTGCCAGTAGTACCGGGGTGACTATTGATCAGCCCCAGCATTTT.

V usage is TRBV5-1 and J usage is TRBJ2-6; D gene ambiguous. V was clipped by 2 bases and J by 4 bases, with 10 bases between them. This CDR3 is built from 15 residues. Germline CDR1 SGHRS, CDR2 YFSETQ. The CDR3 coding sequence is TGCGCCAGCAGCTTTACGGGTGGCGGGGCCAACGTCCTGACTTTC. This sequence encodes CASSFTGGGANVLTF.

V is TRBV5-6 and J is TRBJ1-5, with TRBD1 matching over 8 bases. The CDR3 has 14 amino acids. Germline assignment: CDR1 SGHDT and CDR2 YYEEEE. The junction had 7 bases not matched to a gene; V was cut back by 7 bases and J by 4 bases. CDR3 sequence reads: CASHRGTGNQPQHF. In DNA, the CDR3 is TGTGCCAGCCACCGAGGGACAGGAAATCAGCCCCAGCATTTT.

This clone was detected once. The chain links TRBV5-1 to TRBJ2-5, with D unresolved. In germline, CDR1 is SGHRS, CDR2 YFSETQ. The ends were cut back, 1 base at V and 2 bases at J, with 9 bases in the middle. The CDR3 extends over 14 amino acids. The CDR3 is CASSLFSGQETQYF. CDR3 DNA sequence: TGCGCCAGCAGCTTGTTCTCCGGGCAAGAGACCCAGTACTTC.

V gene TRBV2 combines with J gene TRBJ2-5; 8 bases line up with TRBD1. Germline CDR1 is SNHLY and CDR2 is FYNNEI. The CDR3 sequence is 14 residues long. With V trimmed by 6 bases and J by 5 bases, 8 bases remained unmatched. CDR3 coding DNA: TGTGCCAGCAGGGATAGGACAGGGACGGAGACCCAGTACTTC. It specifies CASRDRTGTETQYF.

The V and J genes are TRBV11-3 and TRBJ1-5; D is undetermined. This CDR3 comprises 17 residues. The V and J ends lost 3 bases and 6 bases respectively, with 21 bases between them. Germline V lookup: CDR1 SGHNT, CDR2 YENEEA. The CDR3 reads CASSLEDPQVAGQPQHF. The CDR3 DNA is TGTGCCAGCAGCTTGGAAGATCCCCAGGTGGCGGGTCAGCCCCAGCATTTT. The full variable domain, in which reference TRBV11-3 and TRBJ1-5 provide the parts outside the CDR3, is EAGVVQSPRYKIIEKKQPVAFWCNPISGHNTLYWYLQNLGQGPELLIRYENEEAVDDSQLPKDRFSAERLKGVDSTLKIQPAELGDSAVYLCASSLEDPQVAGQPQHFGDGTRLSIL.

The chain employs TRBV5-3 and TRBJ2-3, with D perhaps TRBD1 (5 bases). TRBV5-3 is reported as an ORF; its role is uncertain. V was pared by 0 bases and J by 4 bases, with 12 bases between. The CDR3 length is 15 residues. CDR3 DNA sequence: TGTGCCAGAAGCTTGGTTCCCGTGGGGCCAGATACGCAGTATTTT. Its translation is CARSLVPVGPDTQYF.

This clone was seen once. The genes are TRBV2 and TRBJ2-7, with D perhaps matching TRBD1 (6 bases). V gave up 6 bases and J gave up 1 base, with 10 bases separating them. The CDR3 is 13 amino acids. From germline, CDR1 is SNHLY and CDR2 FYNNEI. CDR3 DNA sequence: TGTGCCAGCAGCGACAGGCTTTCCTACGAGCAGTACTTC. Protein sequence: CASSDRLSYEQYF.

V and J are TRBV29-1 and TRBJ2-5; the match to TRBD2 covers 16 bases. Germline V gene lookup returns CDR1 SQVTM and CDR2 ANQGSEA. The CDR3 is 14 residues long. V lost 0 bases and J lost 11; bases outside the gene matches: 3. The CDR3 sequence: CSVEEGLAGGVQYF. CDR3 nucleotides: TGCAGCGTTGAAGAGGGACTAGCGGGAGGGGTGCAGTACTTC.

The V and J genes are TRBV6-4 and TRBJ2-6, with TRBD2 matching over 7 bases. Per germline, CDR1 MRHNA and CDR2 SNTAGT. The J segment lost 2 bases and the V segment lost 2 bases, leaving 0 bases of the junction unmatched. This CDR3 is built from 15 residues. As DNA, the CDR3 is TGTGCCAGCAGTGACGGGGGGGCTGGGGCCAACGTCCTGACTTTC. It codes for CASSDGGAGANVLTF.

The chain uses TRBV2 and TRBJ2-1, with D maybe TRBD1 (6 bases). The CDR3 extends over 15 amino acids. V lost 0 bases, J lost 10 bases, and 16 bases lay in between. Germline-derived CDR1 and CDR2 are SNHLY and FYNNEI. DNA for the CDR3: TGTGCCAGCAGTGAAGCGCTAGGAGCCAGGGGAGAGCAGTTCTTC. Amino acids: CASSEALGARGEQFF.

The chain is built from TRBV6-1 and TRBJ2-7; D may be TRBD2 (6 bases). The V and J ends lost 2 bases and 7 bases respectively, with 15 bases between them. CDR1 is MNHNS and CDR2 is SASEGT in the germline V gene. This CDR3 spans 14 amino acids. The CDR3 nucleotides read TGTGCCAGCAGTGAATCCGGACTATCGCGTGAGCAGTACTTC. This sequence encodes CASSESGLSREQYF.

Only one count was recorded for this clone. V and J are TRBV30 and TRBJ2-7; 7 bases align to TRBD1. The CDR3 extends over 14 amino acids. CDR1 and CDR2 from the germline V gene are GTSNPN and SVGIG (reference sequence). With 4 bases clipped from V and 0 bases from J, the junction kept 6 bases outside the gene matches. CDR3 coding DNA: TGTGCCTGGACCCCCCGGACAGGCTCCTACGAGCAGTACTTC. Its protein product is CAWTPRTGSYEQYF.

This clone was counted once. This CDR3 is CASSLGGLSGEQYF. CDR3 coding DNA: TGTGCCAGCAGCTTAGGAGGACTAAGCGGAGAGCAGTACTTC. V and J are TRBV7-9 and TRBJ2-7; D possibly corresponds to TRBD2 (6 bases). Germline V gene lookup returns CDR1 SEHNR and CDR2 FQNEAQ (reference sequence). V was clipped by 1 base and J by 7 bases, with 14 bases between them. The CDR3 runs 14 residues.

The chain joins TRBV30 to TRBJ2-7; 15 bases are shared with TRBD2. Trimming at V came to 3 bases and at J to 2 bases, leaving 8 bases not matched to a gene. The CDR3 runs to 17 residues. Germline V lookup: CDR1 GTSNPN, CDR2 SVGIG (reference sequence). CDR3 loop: CAWRGFRTSGRAYEQYF. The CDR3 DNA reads TGTGCCTGGAGGGGCTTTAGGACTAGCGGGAGGGCCTACGAGCAGTACTTC. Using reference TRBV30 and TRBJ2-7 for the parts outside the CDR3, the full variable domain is SQTIHQWPATLVQPVGSPLSLECTVEGTSNPNLYWYRQAAGRGLQLLFYSVGIGQISSEVPQNLSASRPQDRQFILSSKKLLLSDSGFYLCAWRGFRTSGRAYEQYFGPGTRLTVT.

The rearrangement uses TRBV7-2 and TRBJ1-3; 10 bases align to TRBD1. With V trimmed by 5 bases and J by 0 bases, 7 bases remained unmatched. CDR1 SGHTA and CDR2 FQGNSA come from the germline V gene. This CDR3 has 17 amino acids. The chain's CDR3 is CASSLTGTGASGNTIYF. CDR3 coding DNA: TGTGCCAGCAGCCTAACCGGGACAGGGGCCTCTGGAAACACCATATATTTT.

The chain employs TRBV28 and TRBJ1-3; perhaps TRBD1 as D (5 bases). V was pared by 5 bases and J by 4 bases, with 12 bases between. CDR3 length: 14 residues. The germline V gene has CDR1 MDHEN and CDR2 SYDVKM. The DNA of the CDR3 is TGTGCCAGCAGTCCGGGGGAGGGCGGAAACACCATATATTTT. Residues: CASSPGEGGNTIYF.

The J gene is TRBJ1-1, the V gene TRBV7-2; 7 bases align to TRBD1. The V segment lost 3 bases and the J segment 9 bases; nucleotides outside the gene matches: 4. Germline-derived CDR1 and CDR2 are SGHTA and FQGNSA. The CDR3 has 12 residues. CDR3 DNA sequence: TGTGCCAGCAGCTTGGACAGGCGCAAAGCTTTCTTT. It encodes CASSLDRRKAFF.

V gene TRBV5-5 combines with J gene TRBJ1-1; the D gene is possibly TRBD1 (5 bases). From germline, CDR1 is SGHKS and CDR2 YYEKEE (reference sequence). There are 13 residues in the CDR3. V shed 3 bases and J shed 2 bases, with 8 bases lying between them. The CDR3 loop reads CASSWDFNTEAFF. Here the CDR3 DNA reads TGTGCCAGCAGCTGGGACTTTAACACTGAAGCTTTCTTT. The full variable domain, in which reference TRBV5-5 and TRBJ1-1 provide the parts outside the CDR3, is DAGVTQSPTHLIKTRGQQVTLRCSPISGHKSVSWYQQVLGQGPQFIFQYYEKEERGRGNFPDRFSARQFPNYSSELNVNALLLGDSALYLCASSWDFNTEAFFGQGTRLTVV.

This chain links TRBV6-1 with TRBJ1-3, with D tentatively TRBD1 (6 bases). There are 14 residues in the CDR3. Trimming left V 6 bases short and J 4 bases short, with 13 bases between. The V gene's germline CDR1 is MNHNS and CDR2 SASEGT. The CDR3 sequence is CASRPLGAGNTIYF. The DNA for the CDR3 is TGTGCCAGCAGACCTCTGGGGGCCGGAAACACCATATATTTT.

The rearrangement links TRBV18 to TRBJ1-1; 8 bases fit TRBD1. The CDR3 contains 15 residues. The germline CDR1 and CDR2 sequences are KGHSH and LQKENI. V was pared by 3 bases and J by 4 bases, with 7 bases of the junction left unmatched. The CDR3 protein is CASSPAGGLATEAFF. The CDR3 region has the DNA TGTGCCAGCTCACCGGCAGGGGGCTTGGCCACTGAAGCTTTCTTT.

The CDR3: CATSAGTVYNEQFF. The CDR3 region has the DNA TGTGCCACTTCGGCCGGGACAGTGTACAATGAGCAGTTCTTC. The chain combines TRBV11-1 with TRBJ2-1; 7 bases fit TRBD1. Per germline, CDR1 SGHAT and CDR2 FQDESV (reference sequence). The CDR3 spans 14 residues. The ends lost 10 bases at V and 4 bases at J; junction bases unmatched: 10.

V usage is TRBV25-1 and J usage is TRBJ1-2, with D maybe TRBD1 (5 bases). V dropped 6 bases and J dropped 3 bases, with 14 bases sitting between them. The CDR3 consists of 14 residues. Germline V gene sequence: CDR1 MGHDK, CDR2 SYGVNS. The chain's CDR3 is CASRGHQGDYGYTF. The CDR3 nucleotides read TGTGCCAGCAGAGGACACCAAGGGGACTATGGCTACACCTTC.

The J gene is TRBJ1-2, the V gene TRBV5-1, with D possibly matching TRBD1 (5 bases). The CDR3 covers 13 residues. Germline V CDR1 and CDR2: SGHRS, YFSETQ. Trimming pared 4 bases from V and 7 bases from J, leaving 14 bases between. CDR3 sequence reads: CASSRYDRPGYTF. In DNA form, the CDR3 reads TGCGCCAGCAGCCGATATGACAGACCTGGCTACACCTTC.

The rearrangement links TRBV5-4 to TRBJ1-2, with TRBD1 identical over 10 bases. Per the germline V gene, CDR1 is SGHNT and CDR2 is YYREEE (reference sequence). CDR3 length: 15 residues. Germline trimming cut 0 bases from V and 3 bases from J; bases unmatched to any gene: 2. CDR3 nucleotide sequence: TGTGCCAGCAGCTTGGGGGGGACAGGGGACTATGGCTACACCTTC. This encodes CASSLGGTGDYGYTF.

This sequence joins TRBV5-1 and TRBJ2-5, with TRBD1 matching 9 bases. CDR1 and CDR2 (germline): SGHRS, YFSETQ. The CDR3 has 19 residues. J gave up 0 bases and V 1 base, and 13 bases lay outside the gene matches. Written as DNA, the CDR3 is TGCGCCAGCAGCTTGCCGGGACAGGGACTTCTAGCGTACCAAGAGACCCAGTACTTC. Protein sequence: CASSLPGQGLLAYQETQYF.